This passage covers 9 T cell receptor beta chains from one sample sequenced in a study of T cell repertoires in cytomegalovirus infection. TCRdb independently ran MiXCR on the reads; one entry per CDR3 protein. This table holds approximately 150,000 distinct CDR3 sequences, roughly 20% found once. Their recognized antigens are unknown. The sample consisted of CD8+ T cells from cultured PBMCs, taken from culture after CMV antigen stimulation. These TCRs come from a human donor in good health (CMV status not recorded). Some clones in this sample may be carry-over from other donors' samples.

This clonotype appeared once. This sequence joins TRBV5-1 and TRBJ1-1, with no clear D. The CDR3 is 15 residues long. Trimming pared 1 base from V and 1 base from J, leaving 11 bases between. CDR1 is SGHRS and CDR2 is YFSETQ in the germline V gene. Here the CDR3 reads CASSLYSGENTEAFF. CDR3 in DNA: TGCGCCAGCAGCTTGTACTCCGGGGAGAACACTGAAGCTTTCTTT. Based on the CDR3 plus reference TRBV5-1 and TRBJ1-1, the full variable domain is KAGVTQTPRYLIKTRGQQVTLSCSPISGHRSVSWYQQTPGQGLQFLFEYFSETQRNKGNFPGRFSGRQFSNSRSEMNVSTLELGDSALYLCASSLYSGENTEAFFGQGTRLTVV.

The chain employs TRBV5-6 and TRBJ2-7; D is ambiguous. V dropped 6 bases and J dropped 3 bases, with 16 bases sitting between them. CDR3 length equals 14 residues. Germline V gene data show CDR1 as SGHDT and CDR2 as YYEEEE. The CDR3 DNA sequence: TGTGCCAGCACCCTCGGACGTTTCGTCTACGAGCAGTACTTC. Translation gives CASTLGRFVYEQYF.

This clonotype was observed a few times. J is TRBJ1-1 and V is TRBV20-1, with D perhaps matching TRBD1 (6 bases). The CDR3 runs 12 residues. Germline assignment: CDR1 DFQATT and CDR2 SNEGSKA (reference sequence). V dropped 2 bases and J dropped 5 bases, with 9 bases sitting between them. The CDR3 loop is CSARPQGTEAFF. In nucleotides, the CDR3 is TGCAGTGCTAGACCACAGGGAACTGAAGCTTTCTTT.

Sample share makes this clonotype medium-sized. V usage is TRBV6-2 or TRBV6-3 and J usage is TRBJ2-3, with 10 bases lining up with TRBD2. CDR3 size: 19 residues. The trim removed 0 bases at V and 1 base at J, leaving 10 bases unmatched. Germline CDR1 MNHEY, CDR2 SVGEGT. CDR3 nucleotide sequence: TGTGCCAGCAGTTACTCGAGGAGCGGGGGGGCTATTCGCACAGATACGCAGTATTTT. This translates into CASSYSRSGGAIRTDTQYF.

The chain uses TRBV9 and TRBJ2-7; TRBD1 aligns across 8 bases. Trimming cost V 4 bases and J 4 bases; bases outside gene matches: 7. Looked up from germline, CDR1 is SGDLS and CDR2 is YYNGEE. The CDR3 is 14 amino acids. CDR3 sequence (DNA): TGTGCCAGCAGCCCCACGGACAGGGTATACGAGCAGTACTTC. This sequence encodes CASSPTDRVYEQYF.

The chain couples TRBV7-9 to TRBJ1-2; TRBD1 agrees at 8 bases. The CDR3 runs 13 residues. From germline, CDR1 is SEHNR and CDR2 FQNEAQ (reference sequence). Trimming took 5 bases from V and 7 from J; bases not matched to a gene: 6. This CDR3 reads CASSHGQGSGYTF. CDR3 coding DNA: TGTGCCAGCAGCCATGGACAGGGCAGTGGCTACACCTTC.

The CDR3 coding sequence is TGTGCCAGCAGCGAGGGGGCGCCGGGTAGTTCACCCCTCCACTTT. Protein sequence: CASSEGAPGSSPLHF. The V gene is TRBV7-9, the J gene TRBJ1-6; the match to TRBD1 covers 7 bases. V gave up 5 bases and J gave up 9 bases; unmatched junction bases: 10. This CDR3 comprises 15 residues. Germline V gene lookup returns CDR1 SEHNR and CDR2 FQNEAQ (reference sequence).

There are a few counts of this clonotype. CDR3: CASSLAQEHQPQHF. As DNA, the CDR3 is TGTGCCAGCAGCTTAGCACAGGAGCATCAGCCCCAGCATTTT. The rearrangement uses TRBV7-8 and TRBJ1-5; D is possibly TRBD1 (5 bases). Trimming took 0 bases from V and 5 from J, leaving 8 bases between them. Germline V CDR1 and CDR2: SGHVS, FQNEAQ. The CDR3 sequence is 14 residues long.

This clonotype was recorded a few times. The chain couples TRBV7-3 to TRBJ2-7; 7 bases agree with TRBD2. The CDR3 has 14 amino acids. The ends lost 2 bases at V and 3 bases at J; junction bases unmatched: 4. Germline CDR1 SGHTA, CDR2 FQGTGA. This chain's CDR3 is CASSLYSGDYEQYF. CDR3 coding DNA: TGTGCCAGCAGCTTATACAGCGGGGACTACGAGCAGTACTTC.